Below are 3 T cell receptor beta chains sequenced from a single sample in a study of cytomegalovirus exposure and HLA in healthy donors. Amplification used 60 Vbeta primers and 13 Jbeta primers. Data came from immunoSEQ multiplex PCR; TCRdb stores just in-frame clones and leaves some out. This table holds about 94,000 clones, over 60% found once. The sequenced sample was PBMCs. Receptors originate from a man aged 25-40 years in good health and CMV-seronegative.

CDR3 loop: CASSQDLGGWTEAFF. CDR3 DNA sequence: TGTGCCAGCAGCCAAGATTTGGGAGGATGGACTGAAGCTTTCTTT. V and J are TRBV4-2 and TRBJ1-1; D is ambiguous. Per the germline V gene, CDR1 is LGHNA and CDR2 is YNFKEQ. CDR3 size: 15 residues. Trimming removed 0 bases at V and 5 bases at J, with 13 bases between.

The CDR3 DNA is TGTGCCAGCAGCTTAGGAGCAGGGGGATACTACGAGCAGTACTTC. Its protein is CASSLGAGGYYEQYF. This rearrangement joins TRBV7-3 to TRBJ2-7; 7 nucleotides line up with TRBD1. J gave up 3 bases and V 2 bases, and 7 bases lay outside the gene matches. This CDR3 comprises 15 residues. The germline V gene encodes CDR1 SGHTA and CDR2 FQGTGA.

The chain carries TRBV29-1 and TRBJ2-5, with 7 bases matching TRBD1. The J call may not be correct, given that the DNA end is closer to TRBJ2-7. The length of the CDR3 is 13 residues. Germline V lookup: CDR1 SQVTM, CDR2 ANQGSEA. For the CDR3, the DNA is TGCAGCGTTAGACAGAGGGGGCCCTACGAGCAGTACTTC. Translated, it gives CSVRQRGPYEQYF.